This T cell receptor beta chain was captured in a study of T cell responses to AZD1222 COVID-19 vaccine. On this clone itself: No antigen is known for it.

Study-level results: Recipients of two AZD1222 doses showed rising Spike-specific TCR breadth and depth.

Sequencing used immunoSEQ multiplex PCR; TCRdb keeps in-frame clones, though not all of them. The top ten hold roughly 4.5% of the sample, which has about 85,000 clones, about 85% seen once. The CDR3 extends over 16 amino acids. Trimming removed 4 bases from V and 4 bases from J, with 17 bases in between. CDR1 is SGHTA and CDR2 is FQGTGA in the germline V gene. The sample in question was peripheral blood, obtained 28 days after the second AZD1222 dose. This clonotype originated in an adult who received the AZD1222 COVID-19 vaccine. V gene TRBV7-3 combines with J gene TRBJ2-1; possible D gene TRBD1, 6 bases. CDR3 DNA: TGTGCCAGCAGCTCAACACGGGACACGCCATACAATGAGCAGTTCTTC. This sequence encodes CASSSTRDTPYNEQFF.